The clone carrying this T cell receptor (beta chain) qualifies as medium-sized. These data come from a study of T and B cells in COVID-19 patients. BIOMED2 TRB-A/B primer pools were used in multiplex TRB PCR. One entry per CDR3 protein, called by TCRdb with MiXCR from the multiplex PCR reads. The data hold about 3,300 distinct CDR3 sequences, with roughly 30% observed a single time. TRB was amplified from about 260-540 ng of blood genomic DNA. Germline CDR1 and CDR2: SQVTM and ANQGSEA. V lost 6 bases to trimming and J lost 4 bases; unmatched junction nucleotides: 5. CDR3 length: 13 amino acids. The TCR sequence derives from a human donor with active COVID-19. The donor label of this sample is uncertain. Sequencing was done on a sample of blood. V gene TRBV29-1 combines with J gene TRBJ1-1, with 10 bases fitting TRBD1. The CDR3 loop is CSVTGGSGTEAFF. In nucleotides, the CDR3 is TGCAGCGTGACAGGGGGCAGCGGCACTGAAGCTTTCTTT.